This TCR beta chain was recovered during a study of somatic mutations in cytotoxic T cells in rheumatoid arthritis. Study-level background: Among the T-cell populations stained with V beta antibodies, some were separated by flow sorting at nearly 100% purity, including V beta1+ cells whose TCRB was sequenced.

Both CD4+ and CD8+ cells were separated through positive magnetic bead selection, and their purity was verified using flow cytometry. Sequenced by immunoSEQ multiplex PCR; TCRdb stores in-frame clones only, minus some. The data hold more than 15,000 clones, with approximately 84% observed a single time. Points from the study as a whole: Healthy controls did not share the age-linked increase in CD8+ clonality seen in rheumatoid arthritis patients. The antigen targets of the expanded CD8+ clones were unknown.

As to this clone: No antigen is known for it.

The germline V gene encodes CDR1 MDHEN and CDR2 SYDVKM. V lost 3 bases, J lost 5 bases, and 19 bases lay in between. The CDR3 length is 16 residues. This sequence originates from an adult with rheumatoid arthritis. The rearrangement joins TRBV28 to TRBJ2-5; the D gene is possibly TRBD1 (6 bases). Input material: CD8+ T cells sorted from blood. The CDR3 DNA is TGTGCCAGCAGTTTTGAGGTCAGGGGCTTCGGGGAGACCCAGTACTTC. It yields the protein CASSFEVRGFGETQYF.